The clone carrying this TCR beta chain was detected many times. Its antigen is unidentified. Making TCR cDNA involved 5'RACE template switching, which added UMIs and a universal primer site. TCRdb re-called the 5' RACE reads through MiXCR, storing one row per CDR3 protein. The sample includes some 560,000 distinct CDR3 sequences, about 15% of them seen just once. These data are taken from a study of T cells after yellow fever vaccination. Study-wide results and limits: Subsequent booster samples again held most clones from primary vaccination (just under 98% CD4, roughly 91% CD8). FACS-sorted repertoires might harbor abundant contaminating clonotypes from the bulk population.

The length of the CDR3 is 14 residues. CDR1 is MNHEY and CDR2 is SMNVEV in the germline V gene (reference sequence). V gave up 6 bases and J gave up 3 bases, with 13 bases separating them. The source was PBMCs, collected 5 to 6 days after the first yellow fever vaccination. This receptor was obtained from a man between 18 and 35 years old who received the YFV17D yellow fever vaccine. The V and J genes are TRBV27 and TRBJ2-3; TRBD2 might be the D (6 bases). The CDR3 spells CASRKWGVTDTQYF. The CDR3 DNA reads as TGTGCCAGCAGGAAATGGGGGGTAACAGATACGCAGTATTTT.